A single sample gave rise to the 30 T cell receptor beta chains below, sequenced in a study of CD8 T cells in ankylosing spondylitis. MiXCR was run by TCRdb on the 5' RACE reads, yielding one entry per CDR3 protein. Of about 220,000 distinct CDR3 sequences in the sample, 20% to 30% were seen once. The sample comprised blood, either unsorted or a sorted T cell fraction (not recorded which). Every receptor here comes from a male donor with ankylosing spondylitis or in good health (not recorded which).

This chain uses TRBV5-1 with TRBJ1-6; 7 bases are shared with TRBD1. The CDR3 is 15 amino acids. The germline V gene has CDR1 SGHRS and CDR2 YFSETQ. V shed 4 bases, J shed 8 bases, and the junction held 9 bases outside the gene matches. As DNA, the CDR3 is TGCGCCAGCAGCCCCGGGACAGTTTCCCATTCACCCCTCCACTTT. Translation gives CASSPGTVSHSPLHF.

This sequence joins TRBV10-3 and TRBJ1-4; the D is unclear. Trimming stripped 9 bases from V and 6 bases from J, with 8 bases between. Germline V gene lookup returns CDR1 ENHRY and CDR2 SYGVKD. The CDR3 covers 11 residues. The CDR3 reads CAIGVDEKLFF. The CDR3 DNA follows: TGTGCCATTGGGGTAGATGAAAAACTGTTTTTT.

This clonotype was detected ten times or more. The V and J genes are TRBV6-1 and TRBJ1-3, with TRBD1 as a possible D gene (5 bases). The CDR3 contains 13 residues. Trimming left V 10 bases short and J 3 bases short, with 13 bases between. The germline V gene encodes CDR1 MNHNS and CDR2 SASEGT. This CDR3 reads CATSDTIGNTIYF. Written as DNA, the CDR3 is TGTGCCACATCGGACACAATTGGAAACACCATATATTTT.

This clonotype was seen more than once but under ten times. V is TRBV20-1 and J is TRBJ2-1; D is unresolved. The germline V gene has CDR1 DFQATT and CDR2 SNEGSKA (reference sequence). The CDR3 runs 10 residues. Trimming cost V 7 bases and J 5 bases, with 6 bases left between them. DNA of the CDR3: TGCAGTGTTTCGCACAATGAGCAGTTCTTC. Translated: CSVSHNEQFF.

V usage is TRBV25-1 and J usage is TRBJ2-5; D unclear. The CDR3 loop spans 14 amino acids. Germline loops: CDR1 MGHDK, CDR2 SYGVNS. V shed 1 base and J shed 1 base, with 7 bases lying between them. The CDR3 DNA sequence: TGTGCCAGCAGTGAATTAATGGGCCAAGAGACCCAGTACTTC. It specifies CASSELMGQETQYF.

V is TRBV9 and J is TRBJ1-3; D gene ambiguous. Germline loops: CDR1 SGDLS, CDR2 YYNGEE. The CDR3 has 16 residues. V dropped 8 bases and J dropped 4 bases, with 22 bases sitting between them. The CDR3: CASSSGKTGAGNTIYF. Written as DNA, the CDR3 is TGTGCCAGTAGTTCGGGGAAGACGGGAGCGGGAAACACCATATATTTT.

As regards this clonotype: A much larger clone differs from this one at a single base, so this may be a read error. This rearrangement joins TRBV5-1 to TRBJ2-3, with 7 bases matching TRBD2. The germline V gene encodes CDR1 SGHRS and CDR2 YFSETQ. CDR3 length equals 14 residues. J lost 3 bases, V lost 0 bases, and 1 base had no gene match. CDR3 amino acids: CASSLGTSTDTQYF. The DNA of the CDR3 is TGCGCCAGCAGCTTGGGGACTAGTACAGATACGCAGTATTTT.

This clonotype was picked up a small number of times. The CDR3 coding sequence is TGTGCCAGCAGCATGACAGACTGGGAGCTGTTTTTT. Its translation: CASSMTDWELFF. The rearrangement joins TRBV5-5 to TRBJ2-2, with D possibly TRBD1 on 5 matching bases. V was trimmed by 4 bases and J by 9 bases, leaving 10 bases between them. CDR1 and CDR2 (germline): SGHKS, YYEKEE (reference sequence). The CDR3 spans 12 residues. The full variable domain, completed using reference TRBV5-5 and TRBJ2-2, is DAGVTQSPTHLIKTRGQQVTLRCSPISGHKSVSWYQQVLGQGPQFIFQYYEKEERGRGNFPDRFSARQFPNYSSELNVNALLLGDSALYLCASSMTDWELFFGEGSRLTVL.

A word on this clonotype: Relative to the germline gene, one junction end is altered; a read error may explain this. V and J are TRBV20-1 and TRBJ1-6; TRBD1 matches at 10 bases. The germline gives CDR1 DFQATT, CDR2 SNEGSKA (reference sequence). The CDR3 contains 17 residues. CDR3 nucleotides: TGCAGTGCTAGAGGCAGGGACAGGGGCTCCAATAATTCACCCCTCCACTTT. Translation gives CSARGRDRGSNNSPLHF.

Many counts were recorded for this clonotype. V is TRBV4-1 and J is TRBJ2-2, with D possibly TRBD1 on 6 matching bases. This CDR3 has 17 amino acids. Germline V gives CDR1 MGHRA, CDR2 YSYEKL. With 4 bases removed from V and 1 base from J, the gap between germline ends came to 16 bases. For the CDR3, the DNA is TGCGCCAGCAGCCCCTTCGGTACAGGGAAGAACACCGGGGAGCTGTTTTTT. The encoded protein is CASSPFGTGKNTGELFF.

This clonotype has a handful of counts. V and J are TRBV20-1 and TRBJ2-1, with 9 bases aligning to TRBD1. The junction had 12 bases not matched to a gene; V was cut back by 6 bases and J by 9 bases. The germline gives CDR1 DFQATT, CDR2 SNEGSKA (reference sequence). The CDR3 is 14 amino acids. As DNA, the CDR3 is TGCAGTGCCCCTGGGGTGGGACAGGGAGGTGAGCAGTTCTTC. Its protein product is CSAPGVGQGGEQFF.

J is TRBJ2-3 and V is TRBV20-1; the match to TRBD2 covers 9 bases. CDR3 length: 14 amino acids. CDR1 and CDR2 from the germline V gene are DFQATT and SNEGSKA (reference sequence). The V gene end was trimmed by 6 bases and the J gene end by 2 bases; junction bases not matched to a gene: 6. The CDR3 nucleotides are TGCAGTGCCAAGACTAGCGGCATCACAGATACGCAGTATTTT. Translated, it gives CSAKTSGITDTQYF.

The DNA for the CDR3 is TGCAGTGCATGGGACAGTATTCACGAGCAGTACTTC. Protein: CSAWDSIHEQYF. This chain uses TRBV20-1 with TRBJ2-7, with 7 bases matching TRBD1. This CDR3 contains 12 residues. V lost 6 bases and J lost 5; bases outside the gene matches: 7. Germline V gene data show CDR1 as DFQATT and CDR2 as SNEGSKA (reference sequence).

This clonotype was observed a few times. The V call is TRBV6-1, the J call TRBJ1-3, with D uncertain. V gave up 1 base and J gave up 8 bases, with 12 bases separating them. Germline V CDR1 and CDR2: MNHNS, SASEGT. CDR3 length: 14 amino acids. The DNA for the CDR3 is TGTGCCAGCAGTGAAGGAGGAAAAGGAGACACCATATATTTT. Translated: CASSEGGKGDTIYF.

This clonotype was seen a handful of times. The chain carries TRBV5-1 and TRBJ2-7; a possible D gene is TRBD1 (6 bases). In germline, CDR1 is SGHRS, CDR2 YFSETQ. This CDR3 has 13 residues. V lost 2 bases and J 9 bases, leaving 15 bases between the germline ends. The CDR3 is CASSFGSETGQYF. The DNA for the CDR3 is TGCGCCAGCAGCTTTGGTAGCGAGACAGGGCAGTACTTC.

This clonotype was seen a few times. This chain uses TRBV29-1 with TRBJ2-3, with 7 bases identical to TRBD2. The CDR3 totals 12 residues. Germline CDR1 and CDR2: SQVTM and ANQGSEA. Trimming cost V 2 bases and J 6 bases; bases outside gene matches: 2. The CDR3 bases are TGCAGCGTTGAAAAGGGAGGGGATACGCAGTATTTT. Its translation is CSVEKGGDTQYF.

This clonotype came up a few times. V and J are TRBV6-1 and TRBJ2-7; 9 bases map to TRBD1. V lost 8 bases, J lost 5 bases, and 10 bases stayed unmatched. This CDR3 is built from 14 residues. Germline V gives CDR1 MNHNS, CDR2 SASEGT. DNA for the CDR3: TGTGCCAGCCCTCCAGAGACAGGGGGAAACGAGCAGTACTTC. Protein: CASPPETGGNEQYF.

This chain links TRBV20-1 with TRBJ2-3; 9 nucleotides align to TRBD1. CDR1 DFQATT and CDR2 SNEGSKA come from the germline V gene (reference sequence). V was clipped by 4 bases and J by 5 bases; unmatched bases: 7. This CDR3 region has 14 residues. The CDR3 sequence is CSAIYRGRGDTQYF. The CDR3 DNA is TGCAGTGCTATCTACAGGGGGCGCGGAGATACGCAGTATTTT.

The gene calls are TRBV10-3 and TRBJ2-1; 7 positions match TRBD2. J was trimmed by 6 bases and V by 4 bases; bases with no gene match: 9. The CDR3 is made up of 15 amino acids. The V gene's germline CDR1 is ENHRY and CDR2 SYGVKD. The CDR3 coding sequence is TGTGCCATCAGTGGAGGCGGGAGCTACAGCAATGAGCAGTTCTTC. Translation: CAISGGGSYSNEQFF.

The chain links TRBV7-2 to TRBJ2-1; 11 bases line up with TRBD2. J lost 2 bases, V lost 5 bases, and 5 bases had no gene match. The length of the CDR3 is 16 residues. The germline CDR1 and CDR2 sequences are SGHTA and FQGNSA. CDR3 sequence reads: CASSNRLAGTYNEQFF. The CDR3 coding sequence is TGTGCCAGCAGCAACCGACTAGCGGGGACCTACAATGAGCAGTTCTTC.

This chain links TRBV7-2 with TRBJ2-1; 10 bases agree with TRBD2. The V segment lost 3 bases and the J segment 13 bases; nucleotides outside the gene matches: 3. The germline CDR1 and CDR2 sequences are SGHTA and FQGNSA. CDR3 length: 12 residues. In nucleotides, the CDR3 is TGTGCCAGCAGCTTCGGACTAGCGGTACAGTTCTTC. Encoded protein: CASSFGLAVQFF.

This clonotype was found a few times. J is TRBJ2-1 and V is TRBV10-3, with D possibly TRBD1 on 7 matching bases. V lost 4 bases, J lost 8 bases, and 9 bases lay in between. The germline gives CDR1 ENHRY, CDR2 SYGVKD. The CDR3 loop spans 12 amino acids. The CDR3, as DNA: TGTGCCATCAGTGGCAGGGGGGATGAGCAGTTCTTC. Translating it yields CAISGRGDEQFF.

The CDR3 loop is CASSIGPTWGELFF. The CDR3 DNA follows: TGTGCCAGTAGTATTGGGCCGACGTGGGGGGAGCTGTTTTTT. The rearrangement uses TRBV19 and TRBJ2-2, with D hard to call. This CDR3 region has 14 residues. Germline CDR1 is LNHDA and CDR2 is SQIVND (reference sequence). V was pared by 3 bases and J by 8 bases, with 13 bases between.

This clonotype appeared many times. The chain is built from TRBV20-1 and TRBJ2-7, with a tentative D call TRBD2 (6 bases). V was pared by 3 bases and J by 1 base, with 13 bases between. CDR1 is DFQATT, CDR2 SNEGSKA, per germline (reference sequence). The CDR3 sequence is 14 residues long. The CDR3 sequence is CSASGDSISYEQYF. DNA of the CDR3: TGCAGTGCTAGTGGGGACTCCATATCCTACGAGCAGTACTTC.

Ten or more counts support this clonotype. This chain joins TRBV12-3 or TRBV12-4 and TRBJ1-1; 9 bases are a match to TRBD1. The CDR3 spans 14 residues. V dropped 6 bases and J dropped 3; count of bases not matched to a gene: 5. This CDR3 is CASSWDRVHTEAFF. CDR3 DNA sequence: TGTGCCAGCAGCTGGGACAGGGTCCACACTGAAGCTTTCTTT.

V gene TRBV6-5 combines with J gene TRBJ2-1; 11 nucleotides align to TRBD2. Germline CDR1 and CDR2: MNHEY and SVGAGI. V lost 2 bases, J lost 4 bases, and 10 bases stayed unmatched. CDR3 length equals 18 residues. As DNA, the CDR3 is TGTGCCAGCAGTTACGGGGGGCTAGCGGGAGGACCATACAATGAGCAGTTCTTC. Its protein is CASSYGGLAGGPYNEQFF.

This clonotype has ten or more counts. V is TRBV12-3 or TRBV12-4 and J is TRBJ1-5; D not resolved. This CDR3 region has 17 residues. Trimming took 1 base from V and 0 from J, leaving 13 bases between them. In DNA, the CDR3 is TGTGCCAGCAGTTTAGAGCAGGCCCCGTATAGCAATCAGCCCCAGCATTTT. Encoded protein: CASSLEQAPYSNQPQHF.

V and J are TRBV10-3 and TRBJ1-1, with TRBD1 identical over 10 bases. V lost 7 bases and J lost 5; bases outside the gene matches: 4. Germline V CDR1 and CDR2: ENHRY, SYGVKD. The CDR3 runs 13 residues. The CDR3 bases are TGTGCCATCACTGGGGACAGGGGAACTGAAGCTTTCTTT. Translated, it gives CAITGDRGTEAFF.

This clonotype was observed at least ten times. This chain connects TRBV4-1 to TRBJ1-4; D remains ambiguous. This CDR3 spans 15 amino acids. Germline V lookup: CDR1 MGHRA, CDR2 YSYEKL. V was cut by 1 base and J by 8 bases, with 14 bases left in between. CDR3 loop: CASSQVGKAGEKLFF. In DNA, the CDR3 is TGCGCCAGCAGCCAAGTTGGGAAAGCGGGAGAAAAACTGTTTTTT.

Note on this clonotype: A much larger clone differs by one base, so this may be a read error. CDR3 in DNA: TGTGCCAGCAATTACTCGACTAGCGGGGAAACCTACGAGCAGTACTTC. This translates into CASNYSTSGETYEQYF. J is TRBJ2-7 and V is TRBV6-5; 11 nucleotides align to TRBD2. The CDR3 has 16 amino acids. The germline V gene has CDR1 MNHEY and CDR2 SVGAGI.